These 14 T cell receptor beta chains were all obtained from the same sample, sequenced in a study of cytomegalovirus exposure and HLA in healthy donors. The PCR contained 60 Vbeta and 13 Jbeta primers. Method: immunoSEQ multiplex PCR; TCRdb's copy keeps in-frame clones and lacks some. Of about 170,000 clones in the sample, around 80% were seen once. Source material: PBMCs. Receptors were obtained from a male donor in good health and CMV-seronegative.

The CDR3 nucleotides are TGCGCCAGCAGCCAAGATAGGACGGGGGGGCTTTCAGATACGCAGTATTTT. This codes for CASSQDRTGGLSDTQYF. The rearrangement links TRBV4-1 to TRBJ2-3, with 8 bases identical to TRBD2. V lost 0 bases, J lost 4 bases, and 9 bases stayed unmatched. This CDR3 has 17 residues. CDR1 and CDR2 from the germline V gene are MGHRA and YSYEKL.

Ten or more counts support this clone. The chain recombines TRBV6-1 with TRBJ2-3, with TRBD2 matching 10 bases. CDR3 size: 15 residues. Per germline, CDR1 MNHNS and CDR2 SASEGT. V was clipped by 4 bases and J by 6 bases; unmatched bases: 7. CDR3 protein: CASSVERGGLDTQYF. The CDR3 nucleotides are TGTGCCAGCAGTGTGGAGCGGGGGGGCTTGGATACGCAGTATTTT.

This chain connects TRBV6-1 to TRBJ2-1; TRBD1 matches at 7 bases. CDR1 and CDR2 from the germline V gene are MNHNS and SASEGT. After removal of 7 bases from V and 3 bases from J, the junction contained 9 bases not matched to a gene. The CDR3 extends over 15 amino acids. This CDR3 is CASTKETGYYNEQFF. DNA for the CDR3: TGTGCCAGCACCAAGGAGACAGGGTACTACAATGAGCAGTTCTTC.

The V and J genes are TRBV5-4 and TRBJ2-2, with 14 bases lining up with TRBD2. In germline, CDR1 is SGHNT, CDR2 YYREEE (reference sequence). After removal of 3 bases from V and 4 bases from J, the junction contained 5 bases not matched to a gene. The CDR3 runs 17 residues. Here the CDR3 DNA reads TGTGCCAGCAGCTCGGGACTAGCGGGGGTGGTCACCGGGGAGCTGTTTTTT. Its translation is CASSSGLAGVVTGELFF.

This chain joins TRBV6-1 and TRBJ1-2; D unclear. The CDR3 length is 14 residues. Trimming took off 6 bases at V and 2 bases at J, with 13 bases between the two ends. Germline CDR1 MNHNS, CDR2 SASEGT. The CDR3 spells CASSWLEANYGYTF. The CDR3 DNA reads TGTGCCAGCAGCTGGTTGGAAGCGAACTATGGCTACACCTTC.

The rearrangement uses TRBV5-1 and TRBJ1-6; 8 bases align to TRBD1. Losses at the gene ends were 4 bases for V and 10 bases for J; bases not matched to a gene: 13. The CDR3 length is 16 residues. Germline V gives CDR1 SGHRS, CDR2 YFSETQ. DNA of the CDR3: TGCGCCAGCAGCAGAGGTAGAGGACAGGGTAGGTCACCCCTCCACTTT. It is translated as CASSRGRGQGRSPLHF.

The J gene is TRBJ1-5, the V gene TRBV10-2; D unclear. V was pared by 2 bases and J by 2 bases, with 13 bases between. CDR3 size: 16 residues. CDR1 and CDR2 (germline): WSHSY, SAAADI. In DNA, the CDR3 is TGCGCCAGCAGTGAGAGTGGGAGGGAGGGCAATCAGCCCCAGCATTTT. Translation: CASSESGREGNQPQHF.

The CDR3 here is CASSGYRGTEAFF. The CDR3 region has the DNA TGTGCCAGCAGCGGTTACAGGGGAACTGAAGCTTTCTTT. The chain is built from TRBV9 and TRBJ1-1; 7 nucleotides align to TRBD1. The length of the CDR3 is 13 residues. After removal of 3 bases from V and 5 bases from J, the junction contained 4 bases not matched to a gene. From germline, CDR1 is SGDLS and CDR2 YYNGEE.

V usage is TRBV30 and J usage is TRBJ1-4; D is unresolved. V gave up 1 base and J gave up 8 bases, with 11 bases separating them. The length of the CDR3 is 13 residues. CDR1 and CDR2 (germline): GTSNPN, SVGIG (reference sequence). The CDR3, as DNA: TGTGCCTGGAGTGGGGAGACCGGCGAAAAACTGTTTTTT. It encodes CAWSGETGEKLFF.

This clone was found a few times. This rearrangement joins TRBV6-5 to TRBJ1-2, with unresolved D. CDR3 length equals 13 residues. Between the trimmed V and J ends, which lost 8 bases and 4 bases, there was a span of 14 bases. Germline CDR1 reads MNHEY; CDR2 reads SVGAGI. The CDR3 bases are TGTGCCAGCGGAATCCGGGAAGGCTATGGCTACACCTTC. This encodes CASGIREGYGYTF.

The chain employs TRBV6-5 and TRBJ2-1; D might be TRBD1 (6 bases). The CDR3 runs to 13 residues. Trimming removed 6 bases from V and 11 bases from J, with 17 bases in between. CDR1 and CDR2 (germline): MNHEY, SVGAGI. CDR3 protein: CASSPLPQGKQFF. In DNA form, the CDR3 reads TGTGCCAGCAGCCCACTACCACAGGGAAAGCAGTTCTTC.

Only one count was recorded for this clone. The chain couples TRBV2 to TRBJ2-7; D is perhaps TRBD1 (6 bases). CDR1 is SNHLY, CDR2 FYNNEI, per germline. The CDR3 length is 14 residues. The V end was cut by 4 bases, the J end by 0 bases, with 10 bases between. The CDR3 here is CASSVSGDSYEQYF. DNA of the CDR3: TGTGCCAGCAGTGTCTCAGGGGACTCCTACGAGCAGTACTTC. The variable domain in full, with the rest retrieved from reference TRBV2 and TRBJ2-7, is EPEVTQTPSHQVTQMGQEVILRCVPISNHLYFYWYRQILGQKVEFLVSFYNNEISEKSEIFDDQFSVERPDGSNFTLKIRSTKLEDSAMYFCASSVSGDSYEQYFGPGTRLTVT.

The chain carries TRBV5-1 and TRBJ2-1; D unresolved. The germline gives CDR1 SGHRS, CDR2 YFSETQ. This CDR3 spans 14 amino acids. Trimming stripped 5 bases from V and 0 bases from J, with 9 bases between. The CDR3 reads CASSKGDSYNEQFF. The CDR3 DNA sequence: TGCGCCAGCAGTAAAGGAGACTCCTACAATGAGCAGTTCTTC.

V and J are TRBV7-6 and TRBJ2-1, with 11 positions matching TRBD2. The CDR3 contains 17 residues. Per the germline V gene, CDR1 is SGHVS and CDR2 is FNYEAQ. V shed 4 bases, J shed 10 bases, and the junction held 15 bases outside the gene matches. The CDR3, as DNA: TGTGCCAGCAGCTCCGCCCTACTAGCGGGGGCCCCTCAAGAGCAGTTCTTC. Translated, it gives CASSSALLAGAPQEQFF.